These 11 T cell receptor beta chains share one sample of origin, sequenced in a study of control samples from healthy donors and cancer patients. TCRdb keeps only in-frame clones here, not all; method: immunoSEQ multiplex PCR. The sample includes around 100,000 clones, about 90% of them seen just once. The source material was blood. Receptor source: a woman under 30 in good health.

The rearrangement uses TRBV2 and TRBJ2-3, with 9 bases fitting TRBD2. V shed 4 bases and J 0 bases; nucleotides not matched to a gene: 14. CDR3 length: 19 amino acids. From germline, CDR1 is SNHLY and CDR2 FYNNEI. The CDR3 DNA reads TGTGCCAGCAGTGGTCGGGGTAGCGGGGGATTTGGGAGCACAGATACGCAGTATTTT. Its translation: CASSGRGSGGFGSTDTQYF.

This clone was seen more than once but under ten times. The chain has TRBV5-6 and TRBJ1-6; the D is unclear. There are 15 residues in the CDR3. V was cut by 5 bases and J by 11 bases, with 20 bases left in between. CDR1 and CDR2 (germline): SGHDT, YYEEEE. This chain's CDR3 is CASRHRKGNDPPLHF. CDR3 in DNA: TGTGCCAGCAGACACCGCAAAGGGAATGATCCACCCCTCCACTTT.

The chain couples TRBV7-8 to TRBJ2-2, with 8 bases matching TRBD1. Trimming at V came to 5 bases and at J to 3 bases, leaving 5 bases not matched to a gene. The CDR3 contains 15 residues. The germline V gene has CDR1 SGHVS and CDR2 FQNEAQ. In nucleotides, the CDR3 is TGTGCCAGCAGCCGAGACAGGGGTGACACCGGGGAGCTGTTTTTT. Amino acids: CASSRDRGDTGELFF.

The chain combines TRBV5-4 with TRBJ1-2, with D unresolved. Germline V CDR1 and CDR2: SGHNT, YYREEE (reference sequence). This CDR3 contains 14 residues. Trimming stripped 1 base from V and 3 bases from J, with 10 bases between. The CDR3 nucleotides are TGTGCCAGCAGCTTGTATCTGGGTTACTATGGCTACACCTTC. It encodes CASSLYLGYYGYTF. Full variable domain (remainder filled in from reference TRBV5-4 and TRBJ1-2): ETGVTQSPTHLIKTRGQQVTLRCSSQSGHNTVSWYQQALGQGPQFIFQYYREEENGRGNFPPRFSGLQFPNYSSELNVNALELDDSALYLCASSLYLGYYGYTFGSGTRLTVV.

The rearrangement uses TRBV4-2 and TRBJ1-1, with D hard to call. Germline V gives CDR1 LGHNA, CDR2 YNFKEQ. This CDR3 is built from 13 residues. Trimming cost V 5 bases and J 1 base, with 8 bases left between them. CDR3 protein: CASSGQKNTEAFF. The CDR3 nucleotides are TGTGCCAGCAGCGGGCAGAAGAACACTGAAGCTTTCTTT.

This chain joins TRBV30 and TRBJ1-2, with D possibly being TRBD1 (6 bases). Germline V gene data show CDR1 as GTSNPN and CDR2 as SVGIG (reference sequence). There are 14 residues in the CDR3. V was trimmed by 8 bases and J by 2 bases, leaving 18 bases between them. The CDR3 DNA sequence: TGTGCCAGCCGCCGGGACAACTTAAACTATGGCTACACCTTC. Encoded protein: CASRRDNLNYGYTF.

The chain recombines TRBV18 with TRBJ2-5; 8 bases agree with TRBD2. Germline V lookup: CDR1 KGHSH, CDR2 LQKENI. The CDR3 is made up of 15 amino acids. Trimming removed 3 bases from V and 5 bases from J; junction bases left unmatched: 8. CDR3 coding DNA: TGTGCCAGCTCACCTACCCTAGCGGGCGGGGAGACCCAGTACTTC. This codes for CASSPTLAGGETQYF.

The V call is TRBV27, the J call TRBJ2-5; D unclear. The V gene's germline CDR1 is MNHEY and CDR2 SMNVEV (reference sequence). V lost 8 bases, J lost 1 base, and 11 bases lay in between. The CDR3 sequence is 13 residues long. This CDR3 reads CASRRSVQETQYF. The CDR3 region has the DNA TGTGCCAGCCGAAGGAGCGTCCAAGAGACCCAGTACTTC.

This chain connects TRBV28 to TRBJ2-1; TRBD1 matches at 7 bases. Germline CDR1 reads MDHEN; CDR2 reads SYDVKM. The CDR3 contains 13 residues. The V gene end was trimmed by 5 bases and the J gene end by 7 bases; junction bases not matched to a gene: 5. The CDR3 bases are TGTGCCAGCAGTCCGGCAGGGGGAAATGAGCAGTTCTTC. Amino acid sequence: CASSPAGGNEQFF.

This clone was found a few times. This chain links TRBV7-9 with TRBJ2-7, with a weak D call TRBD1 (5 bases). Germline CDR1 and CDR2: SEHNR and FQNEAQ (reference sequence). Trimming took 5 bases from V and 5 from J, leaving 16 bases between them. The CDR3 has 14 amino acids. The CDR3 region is CASSTLSGYDEQYF. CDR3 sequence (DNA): TGTGCCAGCAGCACCCTATCAGGGTACGACGAGCAGTACTTC.

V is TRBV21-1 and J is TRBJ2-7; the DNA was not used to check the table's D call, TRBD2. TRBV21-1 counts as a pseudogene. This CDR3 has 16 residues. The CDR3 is CASSILTPRRGYEQYF. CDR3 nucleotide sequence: TGTGCCAGCAGCATCCTCACGCCCCGGCGGGGCTACGAGCAGTACTTC.